This T cell receptor (beta chain) was retrieved from a study of metastatic and nonmetastatic thyroid tumors. Study background: Repertoires from malignant and benign thyroid patients were compared across blood and tumor or nodule tissue.

This clone ranks as medium-sized. Its antigen remains unidentified. Prior to thyroid surgery, none of the patients had received any treatment. With MiXCR, TCRdb called clones anew from the PCR reads. This table holds 16,000 or so clones, around 24% found once. Overall study findings and caveats: Malignant thyroid tumors reportedly had TCR beta diversity that was significantly higher than in benign nodules, in blood and tumor.

With 1 base clipped from V and 5 bases from J, the junction kept 11 bases outside the gene matches. This CDR3 is built from 17 residues. This receptor was identified in a male donor with papillary thyroid cancer or a benign thyroid nodule (not recorded which). Some clones in this sample may be carry-over from other donors' samples. The chain recombines TRBV12-3 or TRBV12-4 with TRBJ2-1; 7 bases agree with TRBD1. The source material was tumor tissue. Written as DNA, the CDR3 is TGTGCCAGCAGTTTAGAATGGGTAGGGGGCGGTCACAATGAGCAGTTCTTC. This translates into CASSLEWVGGGHNEQFF.